The clone carrying this TCR beta chain occurred once. The data originate from a study of sequential checkpoint blockade in melanoma. The data were produced by immunoSEQ multiplex PCR, yet TCRdb's version contains in-frame clones alone and is incomplete. The data show roughly 30,000 clones, around 80% seen once. Trimming pared 3 bases from V and 1 base from J, leaving 6 bases between. Germline V gene lookup returns CDR1 LGHNA and CDR2 YSLEER. The CDR3 sequence is 13 residues long. Treatment reported: randomized to nivolumab then ipilimumab (arm A) or the reverse (arm B). This material consisted of CD8+ T cells sorted from blood (inferred from file names), taken from a patient given nivolumab and ipilimumab in sequence. The chain joins TRBV4-3 to TRBJ1-1, with a weak D call TRBD1 (5 bases). This TCR derives from a human donor with melanoma. The CDR3 loop reads CASSHGQNTEAFF. Written as DNA, the CDR3 is TGCGCCAGCAGCCACGGACAGAACACTGAAGCTTTCTTT.